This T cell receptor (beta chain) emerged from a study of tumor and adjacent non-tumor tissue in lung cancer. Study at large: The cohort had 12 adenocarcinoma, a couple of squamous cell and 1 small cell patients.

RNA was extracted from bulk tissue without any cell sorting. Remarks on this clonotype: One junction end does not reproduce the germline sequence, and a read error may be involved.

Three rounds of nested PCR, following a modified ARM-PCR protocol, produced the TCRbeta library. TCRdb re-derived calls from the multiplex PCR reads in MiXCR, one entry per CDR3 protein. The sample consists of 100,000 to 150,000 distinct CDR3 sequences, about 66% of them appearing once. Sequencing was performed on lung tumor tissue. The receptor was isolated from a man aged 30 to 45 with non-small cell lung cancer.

The CDR3 loop reads CVSSSLAANTGELFF. CDR3 in DNA: TGTGTCAGCAGTAGCCTAGCGGCGAACACCGGGGAGCTGTTTTTT. J is TRBJ2-2 and V is TRBV6-1; 7 positions match TRBD2. Germline values: CDR1 MNHNS, CDR2 SASEGT. The CDR3 is 15 residues long.